The 20 T cell receptor beta chains below were found in one sample sequenced in a study of radiotherapy plus CTLA-4 blockade in lung cancer. TCRdb keeps only in-frame clones here, not all; method: immunoSEQ multiplex PCR. The sample consists of about 68,000 clones, about 80% of them appearing once. Sequencing used peripheral blood, obtained from a patient treated with radiotherapy plus ipilimumab. The receptors originated from a human donor with non-small cell lung cancer who had a complete response to radiotherapy plus ipilimumab.

The J gene is TRBJ2-1, the V gene TRBV7-9; D not certain. Trimming cost V 1 base and J 9 bases, with 13 bases left between them. The CDR3 loop spans 14 amino acids. Germline V gene sequence: CDR1 SEHNR, CDR2 FQNEAQ (reference sequence). CDR3 bases: TGTGCCAGCAGCTTAGGGACCGCGGCTGGTGAGCAGTTCTTC. This gives the protein CASSLGTAAGEQFF.

CDR3 loop: CAAMGRKNTEAFF. The CDR3 region has the DNA TGTGCCGCCATGGGACGGAAGAACACTGAAGCTTTCTTT. The chain has TRBV7-9 and TRBJ1-1; D is possibly TRBD1 (5 bases). From germline, CDR1 is SEHNR and CDR2 FQNEAQ (reference sequence). CDR3 length: 13 amino acids. The germline V and J ends were trimmed by 11 bases and 1 base, with 14 bases remaining between them.

The chain has TRBV11-3 and TRBJ1-2; no clear D gene. V gave up 3 bases and J gave up 0 bases, with 11 bases separating them. CDR1 and CDR2 (germline): SGHNT, YENEEA. This CDR3 comprises 15 residues. CDR3 protein: CASSFYETANYGYTF. CDR3 DNA: TGTGCCAGCAGCTTCTACGAAACGGCTAACTATGGCTACACCTTC.

The gene calls are TRBV11-3 and TRBJ2-1; a possible D gene is TRBD1 (7 bases). Germline V CDR1 and CDR2: SGHNT, YENEEA. Trimming removed 2 bases at V and 5 bases at J, with 16 bases between. The CDR3 spans 16 residues. The DNA for the CDR3 is TGTGCCAGCAGCTTACCGACAGGGAGGAGAGACAATGAGCAGTTCTTC. It encodes CASSLPTGRRDNEQFF. The complete variable domain, with remaining parts taken from reference TRBV11-3 and TRBJ2-1, reads EAGVVQSPRYKIIEKKQPVAFWCNPISGHNTLYWYLQNLGQGPELLIRYENEEAVDDSQLPKDRFSAERLKGVDSTLKIQPAELGDSAVYLCASSLPTGRRDNEQFFGPGTRLTVL.

The chain joins TRBV10-3 to TRBJ1-2; 11 nucleotides agree with TRBD1. With 10 bases clipped from V and 1 base from J, the junction kept 5 bases outside the gene matches. Germline V CDR1 and CDR2: ENHRY, SYGVKD. The CDR3 has 14 residues. CDR3: CATGGTGGNYGYTF. In nucleotides, the CDR3 is TGTGCCACCGGGGGGACAGGGGGTAACTATGGCTACACCTTC.

This clone is a singleton in its sample. The CDR3 is CASSLLRVGPSPDTQYF. Here the CDR3 DNA reads TGTGCCAGCAGCTTACTGAGGGTAGGCCCCAGTCCAGATACGCAGTATTTT. The gene calls are TRBV7-8 and TRBJ2-3; D perhaps matches TRBD2 (5 bases). The CDR3 extends over 17 amino acids. Germline V lookup: CDR1 SGHVS, CDR2 FQNEAQ. V lost 2 bases and J 4 bases, leaving 19 bases between the germline ends.

This clone was picked up one time. This chain uses TRBV2 with TRBJ2-5; 9 positions match TRBD1. Germline CDR1 and CDR2: SNHLY and FYNNEI. The length of the CDR3 is 14 residues. V lost 7 bases to trimming and J lost 5 bases; unmatched junction nucleotides: 8. CDR3 region: CASIRTGARETQYF. CDR3 DNA: TGTGCCAGCATAAGGACAGGGGCCAGGGAGACCCAGTACTTC. Together with reference TRBV2 and TRBJ2-5, the CDR3 gives the full variable domain: EPEVTQTPSHQVTQMGQEVILRCVPISNHLYFYWYRQILGQKVEFLVSFYNNEISEKSEIFDDQFSVERPDGSNFTLKIRSTKLEDSAMYFCASIRTGARETQYFGPGTRLLVL.

The chain links TRBV5-1 to TRBJ2-3; no reliable D call. In germline, CDR1 is SGHRS, CDR2 YFSETQ. The CDR3 consists of 15 residues. V was trimmed by 3 bases and J by 5 bases, leaving 16 bases between them. The DNA of the CDR3 is TGCGCCAGCAGCTCAGGATCGTCTGTGGGAGATACGCAGTATTTT. This sequence encodes CASSSGSSVGDTQYF.

This clone was counted a single time. V and J are TRBV18 and TRBJ2-7; D unresolved. The CDR3 loop spans 14 amino acids. Germline V CDR1 and CDR2: KGHSH, LQKENI. The germline V and J ends were trimmed by 6 bases and 3 bases, with 15 bases remaining between them. The CDR3 spells CASSPEGSNYEQYF. The CDR3 DNA is TGTGCCAGCTCCCCCGAAGGGTCCAACTACGAGCAGTACTTC.

This chain uses TRBV6-6 with TRBJ1-3, with 9 bases aligning to TRBD1. The V and J ends lost 2 bases and 4 bases, in that order; junction bases with no gene match: 0. Germline lookup yields CDR1 MNHNY and CDR2 SVGAGI (reference sequence). The CDR3 is 14 amino acids. CDR3 amino acids: CASSYGQGGNTIYF. The CDR3 nucleotides are TGTGCCAGCAGTTACGGACAGGGGGGAAACACCATATATTTT.

The rearrangement uses TRBV5-1 and TRBJ2-5; TRBD1 or TRBD2 may be the D gene (6 bases each). Between the trimmed V and J ends, which lost 4 bases and 5 bases, there was a span of 15 bases. In germline, CDR1 is SGHRS, CDR2 YFSETQ. The length of the CDR3 is 14 residues. CDR3 loop: CASSTTGGWETQYF. CDR3 in DNA: TGCGCCAGCAGCACGACAGGAGGGTGGGAGACCCAGTACTTC.

The chain joins TRBV11-3 to TRBJ2-7; no clear D. CDR1 is SGHNT and CDR2 is YENEEA in the germline V gene. The V gene lost 1 base and the J gene lost 1 base, with 8 bases spanning the gap. The CDR3 totals 14 residues. CDR3 coding DNA: TGTGCCAGCAGCTTAGCCCACGATTCCTACGAGCAGTACGTC. Translation gives CASSLAHDSYEQYV.

The rearrangement uses TRBV18 and TRBJ1-2; a weak D match, TRBD1 (5 bases). Germline CDR1 is KGHSH and CDR2 is LQKENI. Between the trimmed V and J ends, which lost 1 base and 0 bases, there was a span of 9 bases. This CDR3 is 15 amino acids long. The CDR3 protein is CASSPQGLSNYGYTF. Written as DNA, the CDR3 is TGTGCCAGCTCACCACAGGGGCTCTCTAACTATGGCTACACCTTC.

This sequence joins TRBV30 and TRBJ1-2, with 7 bases aligning to TRBD1. This CDR3 has 15 amino acids. V was clipped by 6 bases and J by 0 bases; unmatched bases: 10. Germline CDR1 is GTSNPN and CDR2 is SVGIG (reference sequence). The CDR3 reads CACYRGLGSNYGYTF. DNA of the CDR3: TGTGCCTGCTACAGGGGTTTGGGGTCTAACTATGGCTACACCTTC.

V and J are TRBV7-2 and TRBJ2-1; D remains unclear. The germline V gene has CDR1 SGHTA and CDR2 FQGNSA. The germline V and J ends were trimmed by 5 bases and 7 bases, with 15 bases remaining between them. This CDR3 is 14 amino acids long. As DNA, the CDR3 is TGTGCCAGCAGCCCTACTGTTGTTGGGAATGAGCAGTTCTTC. Translation: CASSPTVVGNEQFF.

V and J are TRBV6-6 and TRBJ2-2, with D perhaps matching TRBD1 (6 bases). The germline gives CDR1 MNHNY, CDR2 SVGAGI (reference sequence). The length of the CDR3 is 15 residues. Deletions cut 5 bases from V and 0 bases from J, with 10 bases between. The CDR3 sequence: CASSGGRANTGELFF. The DNA of the CDR3 is TGTGCCAGCAGTGGGGGCAGGGCGAACACCGGGGAGCTGTTTTTT.

In this sample, this clone turned up once. This same CDR3 is encoded by further DNA sequences in the sample. The chain combines TRBV19 with TRBJ2-3, with 11 bases fitting TRBD2. J was trimmed by 1 base and V by 9 bases; bases with no gene match: 9. The CDR3 covers 16 residues. Looked up from germline, CDR1 is LNHDA and CDR2 is SQIVND (reference sequence). The CDR3 sequence is CASRPLAGAGTDTQYF. The CDR3 DNA follows: TGTGCCAGCCGCCCACTAGCGGGAGCTGGCACAGATACGCAGTATTTT.

This chain joins TRBV10-1 and TRBJ2-1; 8 positions agree with TRBD2. J gave up 6 bases and V 1 base, and 5 bases lay outside the gene matches. This CDR3 region has 15 residues. Germline V gene data show CDR1 as WNHNN and CDR2 as SYGVQD (reference sequence). The CDR3 loop reads CASSEFSGAGNEQFF. The CDR3 DNA reads as TGCGCCAGCAGTGAGTTTAGCGGGGCCGGCAATGAGCAGTTCTTC.

The chain uses TRBV25-1 and TRBJ2-5; 9 bases are shared with TRBD1. J was trimmed by 5 bases and V by 1 base; bases with no gene match: 8. Germline CDR1 is MGHDK and CDR2 is SYGVNS. The CDR3 consists of 16 residues. The CDR3 coding sequence is TGTGCCAGCAGTGAATTGACAGGGGGTGGGCGGGAGACCCAGTACTTC. Translation: CASSELTGGGRETQYF.

The V gene is TRBV6-6, the J gene TRBJ1-4; D not resolved. CDR3 length equals 13 residues. Germline V gene data show CDR1 as MNHNY and CDR2 as SVGAGI (reference sequence). V lost 7 bases, J lost 0 bases, and 6 bases lay in between. The chain's CDR3 is CASTRATNEKLFF. CDR3 bases: TGTGCCAGCACTAGGGCAACTAATGAAAAACTGTTTTTT.